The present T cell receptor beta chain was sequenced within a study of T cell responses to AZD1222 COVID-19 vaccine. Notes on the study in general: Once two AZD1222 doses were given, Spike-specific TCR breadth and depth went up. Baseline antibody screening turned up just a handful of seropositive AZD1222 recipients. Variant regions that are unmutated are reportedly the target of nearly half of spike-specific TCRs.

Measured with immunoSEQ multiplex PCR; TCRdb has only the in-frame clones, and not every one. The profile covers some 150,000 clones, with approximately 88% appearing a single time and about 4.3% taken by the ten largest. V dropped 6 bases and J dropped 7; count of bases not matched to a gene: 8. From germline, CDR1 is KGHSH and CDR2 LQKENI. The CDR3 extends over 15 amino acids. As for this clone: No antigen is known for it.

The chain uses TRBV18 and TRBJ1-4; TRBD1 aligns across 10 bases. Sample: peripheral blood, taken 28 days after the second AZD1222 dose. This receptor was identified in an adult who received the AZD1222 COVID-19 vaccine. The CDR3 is CASSPIRDRGEKLFF. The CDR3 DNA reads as TGTGCCAGCTCTCCCATCCGGGACAGGGGTGAAAAACTGTTTTTT.